This T cell receptor (beta chain) was found in a study of technical replicates of blood from a few donors. Germline-derived CDR1 and CDR2 are LNHDA and SQIVND (reference sequence). This CDR3 spans 14 amino acids. The V and J ends lost 5 bases and 7 bases respectively, with 15 bases between them. TCRdb's table, derived via immunoSEQ multiplex PCR, lists solely in-frame clones and lacks some. The sample records under 95,000 clones, 91% being singletons. The receptor's source is a human donor in good health. Some clones in this sample may be carry-over from other donors' samples. J is TRBJ1-5 and V is TRBV19; tentatively, D is TRBD1 (6 bases). Sequences were obtained from T cells isolated from PBMCs. The CDR3, as DNA: TGTGCCAGTAGTCCAACAGGGATCGGCCAGCCCCAGCATTTT. Encoded protein: CASSPTGIGQPQHF.